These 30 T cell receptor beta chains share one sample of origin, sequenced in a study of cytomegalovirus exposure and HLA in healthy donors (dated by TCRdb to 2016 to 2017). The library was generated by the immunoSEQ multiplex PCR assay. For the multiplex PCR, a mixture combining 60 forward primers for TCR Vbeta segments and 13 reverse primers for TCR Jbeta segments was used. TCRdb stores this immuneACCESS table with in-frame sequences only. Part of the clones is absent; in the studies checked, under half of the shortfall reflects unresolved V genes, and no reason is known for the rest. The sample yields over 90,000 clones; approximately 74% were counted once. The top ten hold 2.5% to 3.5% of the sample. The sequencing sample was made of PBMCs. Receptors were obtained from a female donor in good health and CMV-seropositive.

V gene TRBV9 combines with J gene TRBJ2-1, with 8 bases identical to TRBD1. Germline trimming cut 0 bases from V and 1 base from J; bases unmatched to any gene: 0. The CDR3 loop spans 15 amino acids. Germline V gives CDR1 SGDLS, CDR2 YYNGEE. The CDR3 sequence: CASSVGQGSYNEQFF. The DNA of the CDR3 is TGTGCCAGCAGCGTAGGACAGGGGTCCTACAATGAGCAGTTCTTC.

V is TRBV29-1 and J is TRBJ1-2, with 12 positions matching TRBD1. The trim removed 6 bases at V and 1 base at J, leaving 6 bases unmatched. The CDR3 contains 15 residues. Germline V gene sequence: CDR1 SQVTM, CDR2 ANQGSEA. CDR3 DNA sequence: TGCAGCGTCGGGACAGGGGGCAATCTTAACTATGGCTACACCTTC. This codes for CSVGTGGNLNYGYTF.

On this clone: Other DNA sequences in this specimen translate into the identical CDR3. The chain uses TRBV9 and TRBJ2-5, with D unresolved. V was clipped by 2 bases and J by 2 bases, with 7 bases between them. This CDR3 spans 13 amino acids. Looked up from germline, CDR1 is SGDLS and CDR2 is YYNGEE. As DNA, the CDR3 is TGTGCCAGCAGCGTTGCAGGACAAGAGACCCAGTACTTC. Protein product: CASSVAGQETQYF. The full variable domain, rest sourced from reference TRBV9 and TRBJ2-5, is DSGVTQTPKHLITATGQRVTLRCSPRSGDLSVYWYQQSLDQGLQFLIQYYNGEERAKGNILERFSAQQFPDLHSELNLSSLELGDSALYFCASSVAGQETQYFGPGTRLLVL.

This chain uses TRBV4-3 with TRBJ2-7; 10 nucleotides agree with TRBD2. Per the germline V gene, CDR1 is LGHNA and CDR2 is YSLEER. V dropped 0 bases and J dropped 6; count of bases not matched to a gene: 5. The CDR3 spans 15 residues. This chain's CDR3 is CASSQESGGAREQYF. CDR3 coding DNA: TGCGCCAGCAGCCAAGAGAGCGGGGGGGCTCGCGAGCAGTACTTC.

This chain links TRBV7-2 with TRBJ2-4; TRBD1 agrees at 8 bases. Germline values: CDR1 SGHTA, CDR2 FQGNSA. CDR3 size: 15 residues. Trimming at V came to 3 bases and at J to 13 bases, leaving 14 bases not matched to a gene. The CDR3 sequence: CASSFATGVQGIQYF. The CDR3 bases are TGTGCCAGCAGCTTCGCGACAGGGGTTCAAGGGATCCAGTACTTC.

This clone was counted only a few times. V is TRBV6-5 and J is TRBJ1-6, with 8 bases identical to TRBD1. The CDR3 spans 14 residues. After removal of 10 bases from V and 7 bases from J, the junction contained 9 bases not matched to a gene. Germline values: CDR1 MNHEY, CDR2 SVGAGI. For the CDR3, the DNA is TGTGCCACCCGATCGGGACAGGAAAATTCACCCCTCCACTTT. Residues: CATRSGQENSPLHF.

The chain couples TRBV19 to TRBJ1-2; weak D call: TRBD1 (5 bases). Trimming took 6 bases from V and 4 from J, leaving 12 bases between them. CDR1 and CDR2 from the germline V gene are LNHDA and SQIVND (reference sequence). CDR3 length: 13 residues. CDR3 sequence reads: CASRVRQGYGYTF. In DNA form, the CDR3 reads TGTGCCAGTAGAGTACGGCAGGGCTATGGCTACACCTTC.

The CDR3 nucleotides are TGTGCCAGCAGCGCCCGGCAGGGCAACTATGGCTACACCTTC. Encoded protein: CASSARQGNYGYTF. V is TRBV7-3 and J is TRBJ1-2, with D possibly matching TRBD1 (5 bases). Germline V gene lookup returns CDR1 SGHTA and CDR2 FQGTGA. The CDR3 consists of 14 residues. V was clipped by 5 bases and J by 2 bases, with 12 bases between them.

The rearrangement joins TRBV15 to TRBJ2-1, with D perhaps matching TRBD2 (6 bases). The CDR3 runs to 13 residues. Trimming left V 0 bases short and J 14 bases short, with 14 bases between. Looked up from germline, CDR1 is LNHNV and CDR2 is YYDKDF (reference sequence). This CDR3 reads CATSRDHSGPEFF. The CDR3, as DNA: TGTGCCACCAGCAGAGACCATAGCGGACCGGAGTTCTTC.

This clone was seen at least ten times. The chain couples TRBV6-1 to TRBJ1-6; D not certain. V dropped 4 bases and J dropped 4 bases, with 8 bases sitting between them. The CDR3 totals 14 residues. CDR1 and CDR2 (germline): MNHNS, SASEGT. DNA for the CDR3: TGTGCCAGCAGTGTCTACCATTATAATTCACCCCTCCACTTT. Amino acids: CASSVYHYNSPLHF.

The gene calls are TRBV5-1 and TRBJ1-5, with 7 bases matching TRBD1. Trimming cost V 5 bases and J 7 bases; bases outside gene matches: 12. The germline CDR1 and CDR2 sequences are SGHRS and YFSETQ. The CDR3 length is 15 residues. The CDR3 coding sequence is TGCGCCAGCAGTCCTTCCGGGACAGTGGAACAGCCCCAGCATTTT. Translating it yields CASSPSGTVEQPQHF.

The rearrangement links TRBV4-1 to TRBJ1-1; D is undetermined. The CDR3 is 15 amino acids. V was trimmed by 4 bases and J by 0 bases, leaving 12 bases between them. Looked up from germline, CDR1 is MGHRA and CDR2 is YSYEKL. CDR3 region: CASSLRLAVNTEAFF. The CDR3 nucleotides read TGCGCCAGCAGCCTGCGGTTGGCTGTGAACACTGAAGCTTTCTTT.

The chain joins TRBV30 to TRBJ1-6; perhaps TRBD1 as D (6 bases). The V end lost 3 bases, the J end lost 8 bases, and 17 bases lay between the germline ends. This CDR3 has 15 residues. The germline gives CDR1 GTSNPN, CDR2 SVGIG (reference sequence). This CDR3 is CAWSSHRDGYSPLHF. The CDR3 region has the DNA TGTGCCTGGAGCTCCCACAGGGACGGTTATTCACCCCTCCACTTT.

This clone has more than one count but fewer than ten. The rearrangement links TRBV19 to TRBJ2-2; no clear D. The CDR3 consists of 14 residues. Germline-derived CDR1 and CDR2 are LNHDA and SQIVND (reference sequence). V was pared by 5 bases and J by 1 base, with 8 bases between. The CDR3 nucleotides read TGTGCCAGTAGTTGGAGCTGGAACACCGGGGAGCTGTTTTTT. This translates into CASSWSWNTGELFF.

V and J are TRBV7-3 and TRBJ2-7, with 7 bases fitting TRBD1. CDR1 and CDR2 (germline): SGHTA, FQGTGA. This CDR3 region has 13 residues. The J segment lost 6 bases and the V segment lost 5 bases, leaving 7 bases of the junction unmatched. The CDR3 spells CASSQRQGGEQYF. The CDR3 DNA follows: TGTGCCAGCAGCCAAAGACAGGGCGGCGAGCAGTACTTC.

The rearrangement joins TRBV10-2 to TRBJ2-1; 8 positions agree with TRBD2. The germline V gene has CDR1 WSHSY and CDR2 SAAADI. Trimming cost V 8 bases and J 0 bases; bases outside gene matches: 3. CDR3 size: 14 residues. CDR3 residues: CASGAGGSYNEQFF. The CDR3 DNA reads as TGCGCCAGCGGTGCGGGGGGCTCCTACAATGAGCAGTTCTTC.

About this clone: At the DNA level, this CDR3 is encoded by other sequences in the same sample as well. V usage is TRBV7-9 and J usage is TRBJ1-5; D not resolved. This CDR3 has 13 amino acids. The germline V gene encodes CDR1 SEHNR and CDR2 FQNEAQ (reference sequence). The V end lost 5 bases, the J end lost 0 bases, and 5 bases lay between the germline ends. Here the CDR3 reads CASSLSSNQPQHF. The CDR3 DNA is TGTGCCAGCAGCCTCAGTAGCAATCAGCCCCAGCATTTT.

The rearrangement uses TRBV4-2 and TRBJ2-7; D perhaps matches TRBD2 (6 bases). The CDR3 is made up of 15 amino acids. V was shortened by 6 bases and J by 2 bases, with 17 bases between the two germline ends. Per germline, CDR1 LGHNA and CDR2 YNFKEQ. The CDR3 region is CASSPGDWEPYEQYF. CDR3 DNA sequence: TGTGCCAGCAGTCCCGGGGACTGGGAGCCCTACGAGCAGTACTTC.

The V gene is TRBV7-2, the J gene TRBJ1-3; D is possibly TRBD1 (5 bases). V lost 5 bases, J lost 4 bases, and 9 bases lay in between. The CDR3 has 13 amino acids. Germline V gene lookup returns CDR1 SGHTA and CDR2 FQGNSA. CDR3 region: CASSLNRGNTIYF. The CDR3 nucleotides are TGTGCCAGCAGCCTAAACAGGGGAAACACCATATATTTT.

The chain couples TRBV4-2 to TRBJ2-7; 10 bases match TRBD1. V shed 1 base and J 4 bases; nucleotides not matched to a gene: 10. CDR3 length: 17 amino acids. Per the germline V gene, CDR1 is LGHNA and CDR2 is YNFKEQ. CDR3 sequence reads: CASSQGVTGGAGYEQYF. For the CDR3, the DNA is TGTGCCAGCAGCCAAGGGGTGACAGGGGGCGCGGGGTACGAGCAGTACTTC.

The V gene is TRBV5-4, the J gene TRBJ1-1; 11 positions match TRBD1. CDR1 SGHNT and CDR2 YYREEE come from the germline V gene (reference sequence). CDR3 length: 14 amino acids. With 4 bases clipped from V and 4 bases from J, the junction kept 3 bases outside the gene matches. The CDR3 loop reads CASSGGTGGTEAFF. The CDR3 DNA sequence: TGTGCCAGCAGCGGGGGGACAGGGGGCACTGAAGCTTTCTTT. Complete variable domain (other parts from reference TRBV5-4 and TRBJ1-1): ETGVTQSPTHLIKTRGQQVTLRCSSQSGHNTVSWYQQALGQGPQFIFQYYREEENGRGNFPPRFSGLQFPNYSSELNVNALELDDSALYLCASSGGTGGTEAFFGQGTRLTVV.

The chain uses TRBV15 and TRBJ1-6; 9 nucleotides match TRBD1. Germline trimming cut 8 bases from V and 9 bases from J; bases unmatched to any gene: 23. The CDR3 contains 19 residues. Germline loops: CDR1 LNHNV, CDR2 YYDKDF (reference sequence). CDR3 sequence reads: CATDPGRTGVPSRSSPLHF. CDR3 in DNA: TGTGCCACCGACCCAGGGAGGACAGGGGTCCCCTCGAGGTCTTCACCCCTCCACTTT.

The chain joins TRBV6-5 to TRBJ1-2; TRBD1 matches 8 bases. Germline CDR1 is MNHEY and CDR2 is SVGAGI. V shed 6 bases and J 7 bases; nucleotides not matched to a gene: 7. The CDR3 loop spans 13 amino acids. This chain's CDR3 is CASSPLGTGGYTF. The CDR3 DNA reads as TGTGCCAGCAGCCCACTCGGGACAGGTGGCTACACCTTC.

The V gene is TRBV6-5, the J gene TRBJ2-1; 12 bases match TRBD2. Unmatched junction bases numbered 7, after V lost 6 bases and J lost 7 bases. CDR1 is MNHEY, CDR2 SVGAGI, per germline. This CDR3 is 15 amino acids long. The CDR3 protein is CASRVGTSGRNEQFF. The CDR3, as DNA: TGTGCCAGCAGGGTCGGGACTAGCGGGCGGAATGAGCAGTTCTTC.

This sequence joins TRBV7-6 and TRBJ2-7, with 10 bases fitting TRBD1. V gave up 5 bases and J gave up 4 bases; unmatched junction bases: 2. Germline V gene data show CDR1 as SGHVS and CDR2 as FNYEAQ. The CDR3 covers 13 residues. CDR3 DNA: TGTGCCAGCAGCCGGGACAGGGGATACGAGCAGTACTTC. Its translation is CASSRDRGYEQYF.

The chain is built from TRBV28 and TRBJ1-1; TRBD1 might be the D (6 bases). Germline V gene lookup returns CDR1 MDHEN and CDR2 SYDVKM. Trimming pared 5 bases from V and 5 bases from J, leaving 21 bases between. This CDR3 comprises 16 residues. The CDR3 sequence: CASSAGTSSWGTEAFF. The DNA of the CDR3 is TGTGCCAGCAGTGCCGGGACATCCTCGTGGGGTACTGAAGCTTTCTTT.

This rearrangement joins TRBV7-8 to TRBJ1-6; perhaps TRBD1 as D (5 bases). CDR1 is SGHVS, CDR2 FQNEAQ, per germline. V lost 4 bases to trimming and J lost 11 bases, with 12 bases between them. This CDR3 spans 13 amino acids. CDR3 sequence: CASSSGIETPLHF. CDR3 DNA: TGTGCCAGCAGCTCAGGGATTGAGACACCCCTCCACTTT.

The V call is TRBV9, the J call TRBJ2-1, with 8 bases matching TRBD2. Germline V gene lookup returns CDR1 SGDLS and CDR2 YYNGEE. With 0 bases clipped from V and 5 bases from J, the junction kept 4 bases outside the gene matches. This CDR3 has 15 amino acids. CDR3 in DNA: TGTGCCAGCAGCGTAGGAGGTAGCGGGAACAATGAGCAGTTCTTC. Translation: CASSVGGSGNNEQFF.

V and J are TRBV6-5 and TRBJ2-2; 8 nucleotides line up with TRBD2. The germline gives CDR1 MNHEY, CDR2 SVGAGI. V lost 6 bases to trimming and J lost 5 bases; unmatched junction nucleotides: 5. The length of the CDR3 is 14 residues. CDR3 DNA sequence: TGTGCCAGCAGACGGGAGGGCCGGACCGGGGAGCTGTTTTTT. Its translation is CASRREGRTGELFF.

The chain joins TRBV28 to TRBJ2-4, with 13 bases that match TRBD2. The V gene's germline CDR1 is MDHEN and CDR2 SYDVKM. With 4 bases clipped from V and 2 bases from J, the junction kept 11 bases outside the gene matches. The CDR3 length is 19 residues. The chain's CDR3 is CASSSLGTSGAISKNIQYF. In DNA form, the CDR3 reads TGTGCCAGCAGTTCGCTAGGGACTAGCGGGGCGATTTCCAAAAACATTCAGTACTTC.